This section outlines one T cell receptor (beta chain) sequence together with its context. The data were taken from a study of Ad26.COV2.S vaccination and SARS-CoV-2 variants. V was pared by 4 bases and J by 2 bases, with 6 bases between. The CDR3 extends over 13 amino acids. Germline values: CDR1 MNHEY, CDR2 SMNVEV (reference sequence). Repertoires were generated with immunoSEQ multiplex PCR, while TCRdb's copy carries only in-frame clones and drops some. This sample yields roughly 700,000 clones, of which roughly 90% are seen a single time; approximately 1.5% belongs to the top ten. Treatment given: roughly 20 received Ad26.COV2.S at low or high dose, single or two shots; about 5 received placebo; per-sample allocation not given. Sampling was performed 63 days after the first vaccine or placebo injection.

V is TRBV27 and J is TRBJ1-5; D is uncertain. The starting material was peripheral blood, obtained in a trial of Ad26.COV2.S vaccine versus placebo. The sequence was obtained from a person between 18 and 60 years old who received the Ad26.COV2.S COVID-19 vaccine or a placebo. The CDR3 loop is CASSYRGNQPQHF. The CDR3 DNA reads TGTGCCAGCAGTTACCGTGGCAATCAGCCCCAGCATTTT.